The T cell receptor beta chain described here comes from a study of cytomegalovirus exposure and HLA in healthy donors. The PCR had 60 Vbeta and 13 Jbeta primers. The assay was immunoSEQ multiplex PCR, and TCRdb's table has in-frame clones only and misses some. The table includes approximately 120,000 clones, 65% to 85% detected once. The CDR3 runs to 15 residues. V was pared by 6 bases and J by 5 bases, with 10 bases of the junction left unmatched. Germline V gene sequence: CDR1 MDHEN, CDR2 SYDVKM. The sample holds a few counts of this clone. J is TRBJ2-7 and V is TRBV28; 10 positions match TRBD1. The sequenced material came from PBMCs. This TCR was sampled from a middle-aged man in good health and CMV-seronegative. The chain's CDR3 is CASRPLGTGDNEQYF. The CDR3 bases are TGTGCCAGCAGACCCCTCGGGACAGGGGACAACGAGCAGTACTTC.